These 17 T cell receptor beta chains were all obtained from the same sample, sequenced in a study of blood T cell repertoires in COVID-19. Profiling relied on immunoSEQ multiplex PCR, and the TCRdb table lists in-frame clones only, not all of them. The sample lists 200,000 to 300,000 clones, around 88% occurring once. The sequenced material came from PBMCs or T cells enriched from blood (not recorded which). The receptors shown here come from a woman aged 40 to 50 with acute COVID-19.

The rearrangement uses TRBV7-6 and TRBJ2-3, with 13 bases lining up with TRBD2. The V segment lost 5 bases and the J segment 4 bases; nucleotides outside the gene matches: 15. Germline V CDR1 and CDR2: SGHVS, FNYEAQ. CDR3 length: 19 amino acids. The CDR3 region is CASSHPGETSGRTADTQYF. The CDR3 nucleotides are TGTGCCAGCAGCCACCCAGGGGAGACTAGCGGGAGGACGGCAGATACGCAGTATTTT.

The rearrangement uses TRBV13 and TRBJ2-1; D gene uncertain. The CDR3 is made up of 17 amino acids. The germline gives CDR1 PRHDT, CDR2 FYEKMQ (reference sequence). The V and J ends lost 5 bases and 2 bases respectively, with 19 bases between them. CDR3 nucleotides: TGTGCCAGCAGCGACACGAAGTATTCCCCCGCCTACAATGAGCAGTTCTTC. Protein product: CASSDTKYSPAYNEQFF.

CDR3 sequence reads: CASSLSRQGTEAFF. CDR3 bases: TGTGCCAGCAGTTTATCGCGACAGGGCACTGAAGCTTTCTTT. This chain joins TRBV27 and TRBJ1-1; TRBD1 agrees at 7 bases. The CDR3 has 14 amino acids. V trimming: 0 bases; J trimming: 4 bases; junction bases outside the gene matches: 2. The germline CDR1 and CDR2 sequences are MNHEY and SMNVEV (reference sequence).

The chain employs TRBV15 and TRBJ1-2; D may be TRBD1 (5 bases). This CDR3 is 15 amino acids long. V was shortened by 0 bases and J by 2 bases, with 10 bases between the two germline ends. Germline CDR1 is LNHNV and CDR2 is YYDKDF (reference sequence). CDR3 coding DNA: TGTGCCACCAGCAGAGATCTGGCAGGGAACTATGGCTACACCTTC. Its translation: CATSRDLAGNYGYTF.

The chain employs TRBV5-1 and TRBJ2-3; a possible D gene is TRBD1 (7 bases). The germline V gene has CDR1 SGHRS and CDR2 YFSETQ. This CDR3 spans 15 amino acids. Between the trimmed V and J ends, which lost 4 bases and 5 bases, there was a span of 17 bases. The CDR3 DNA follows: TGCGCCAGCAGCCTAAGGGGGACAGCGGGAGATACGCAGTATTTT. Translation gives CASSLRGTAGDTQYF.

This clone has a single count. The rearrangement joins TRBV20-1 to TRBJ1-1, with TRBD1 identical over 9 bases. The CDR3 runs to 15 residues. Per the germline V gene, CDR1 is DFQATT and CDR2 is SNEGSKA (reference sequence). The V and J ends lost 3 bases and 10 bases, in that order; junction bases with no gene match: 15. CDR3 sequence: CSASRAGTGHGGAFF. CDR3 nucleotides: TGCAGTGCTAGTCGAGCCGGGACAGGGCATGGAGGAGCTTTCTTT.

This chain joins TRBV29-1 and TRBJ2-1; D possibly corresponds to TRBD1 (6 bases). The V end lost 5 bases, the J end lost 2 bases, and 16 bases lay between the germline ends. Germline-derived CDR1 and CDR2 are SQVTM and ANQGSEA. The CDR3 is 15 amino acids. The CDR3: CSVPHPGTTYNEQFF. The CDR3 DNA reads TGCAGCGTTCCCCATCCCGGGACAACCTACAATGAGCAGTTCTTC.

The chain couples TRBV5-1 to TRBJ2-5; 10 nucleotides match TRBD2. The CDR3 runs to 15 residues. CDR1 and CDR2 (germline): SGHRS, YFSETQ. The V segment lost 0 bases and the J segment 3 bases; nucleotides outside the gene matches: 2. CDR3 residues: CASSLGTSGKETQYF. DNA of the CDR3: TGCGCCAGCAGCTTGGGGACTAGCGGCAAAGAGACCCAGTACTTC. The full variable domain, completed using reference TRBV5-1 and TRBJ2-5, is KAGVTQTPRYLIKTRGQQVTLSCSPISGHRSVSWYQQTPGQGLQFLFEYFSETQRNKGNFPGRFSGRQFSNSRSEMNVSTLELGDSALYLCASSLGTSGKETQYFGPGTRLLVL.

The CDR3 region has the DNA TGTGCCAGCAGTCTCGGGGGGTCTGGCTACACCTTC. This codes for CASSLGGSGYTF. The chain links TRBV28 to TRBJ1-2, with D possibly being TRBD1 (5 bases). The germline V gene has CDR1 MDHEN and CDR2 SYDVKM. The CDR3 has 12 residues. V was cut by 5 bases and J by 7 bases, with 11 bases left in between.

The V call is TRBV27, the J call TRBJ2-7; TRBD2 agrees at 7 bases. With V trimmed by 3 bases and J by 6 bases, 8 bases remained unmatched. Germline V gives CDR1 MNHEY, CDR2 SMNVEV (reference sequence). CDR3 length equals 14 residues. CDR3 DNA sequence: TGTGCCAGCAGTTTTGAGCGGGGCGGGTTCGAGCAGTACTTC. Residues: CASSFERGGFEQYF.

This chain uses TRBV4-3 with TRBJ1-6, with unresolved D. CDR1 is LGHNA and CDR2 is YSLEER in the germline V gene. The CDR3 has 15 residues. V lost 0 bases, J lost 4 bases, and 7 bases lay in between. For the CDR3, the DNA is TGCGCCAGCAGCCAAGACCGGGAGTATAATTCACCCCTCCACTTT. Protein: CASSQDREYNSPLHF.

The chain joins TRBV10-1 to TRBJ2-1; 13 positions agree with TRBD2. Germline CDR1 WNHNN, CDR2 SYGVQD (reference sequence). CDR3 length: 14 residues. The V gene end was trimmed by 7 bases and the J gene end by 7 bases; junction bases not matched to a gene: 4. As DNA, the CDR3 is TGCGCCAGCAAGAGGACTAGCGGGAGTAATGAGCAGTTCTTC. It translates to CASKRTSGSNEQFF.

This rearrangement joins TRBV28 to TRBJ2-3, with 9 bases that match TRBD1. With 6 bases clipped from V and 5 bases from J, the junction kept 6 bases outside the gene matches. The germline gives CDR1 MDHEN, CDR2 SYDVKM. This CDR3 region has 14 residues. CDR3 in DNA: TGTGCCAGCAGCCAGACAGGGGGTGAAGATACGCAGTATTTT. This encodes CASSQTGGEDTQYF.

The genes are TRBV29-1 and TRBJ2-3; 15 bases match TRBD2. J gave up 1 base and V 5 bases, and 10 bases lay outside the gene matches. CDR1 and CDR2 (germline): SQVTM, ANQGSEA. This CDR3 is 18 amino acids long. CDR3 amino acids: CSVNGLAGGPGGTDTQYF. The CDR3 region has the DNA TGCAGCGTTAACGGACTAGCGGGAGGGCCTGGGGGCACAGATACGCAGTATTTT.

The chain recombines TRBV15 with TRBJ2-7; 8 bases match TRBD2. Germline CDR1 is LNHNV and CDR2 is YYDKDF (reference sequence). The CDR3 has 15 residues. V was pared by 1 base and J by 3 bases, with 5 bases of the junction left unmatched. In DNA, the CDR3 is TGTGCCACCAGCAGAGCACGGGGGACTAGCTACGAGCAGTACTTC. It is translated as CATSRARGTSYEQYF.

The V and J genes are TRBV9 and TRBJ1-3; D uncertain. In germline, CDR1 is SGDLS, CDR2 YYNGEE. The germline V and J ends were trimmed by 6 bases and 0 bases, with 13 bases remaining between them. The CDR3 is 15 residues long. In DNA, the CDR3 is TGTGCCAGCAACCCGGCGGGAGACTCTGGAAACACCATATATTTT. As protein: CASNPAGDSGNTIYF. Full variable domain (remainder filled in from reference TRBV9 and TRBJ1-3): DSGVTQTPKHLITATGQRVTLRCSPRSGDLSVYWYQQSLDQGLQFLIQYYNGEERAKGNILERFSAQQFPDLHSELNLSSLELGDSALYFCASNPAGDSGNTIYFGEGSWLTVV.

The rearrangement uses TRBV5-1 and TRBJ1-4; D may be TRBD1 (5 bases). The V gene's germline CDR1 is SGHRS and CDR2 YFSETQ. This CDR3 region has 18 residues. V was shortened by 3 bases and J by 4 bases, with 22 bases between the two germline ends. CDR3 nucleotide sequence: TGCGCCAGCAGCTCCACTATTATCCAAGACAGCTTTAATGAAAAACTGTTTTTT. This gives the protein CASSSTIIQDSFNEKLFF.